The T cell receptor beta chain under discussion was sequenced for a study of CD8 T cells in ankylosing spondylitis. General observations from the study: Reportedly, disease-linked clones are significantly enriched in ankylosing spondylitis patients' matched synovial fluid. CD8+ by phenotype, disease-linked clones were relatively rare in peripheral blood.

V was clipped by 5 bases and J by 1 base; unmatched bases: 7. Germline assignment: CDR1 MDHEN and CDR2 SYDVKM. CDR3 length equals 16 residues. This clonotype occurred a few times. Its target is not known. Construction of TCR beta libraries was performed using quantitative 5'-RACE with molecular barcodes. MiXCR, run by TCRdb on the 5' RACE reads, gives a single entry per CDR3 protein. In the table there are around 300,000 distinct CDR3 sequences, under 25% of which are singletons. The receptor was derived from a female donor with ankylosing spondylitis or in good health (not recorded which). The genes are TRBV28 and TRBJ2-3; TRBD2 agrees at 9 bases. Specimen: blood, either unsorted or a sorted T cell fraction (not recorded which). The CDR3 coding sequence is TGTGCCAGCAGTGTTTTGACTAGCGGCGGCACAGATACGCAGTATTTT. This sequence encodes CASSVLTSGGTDTQYF.